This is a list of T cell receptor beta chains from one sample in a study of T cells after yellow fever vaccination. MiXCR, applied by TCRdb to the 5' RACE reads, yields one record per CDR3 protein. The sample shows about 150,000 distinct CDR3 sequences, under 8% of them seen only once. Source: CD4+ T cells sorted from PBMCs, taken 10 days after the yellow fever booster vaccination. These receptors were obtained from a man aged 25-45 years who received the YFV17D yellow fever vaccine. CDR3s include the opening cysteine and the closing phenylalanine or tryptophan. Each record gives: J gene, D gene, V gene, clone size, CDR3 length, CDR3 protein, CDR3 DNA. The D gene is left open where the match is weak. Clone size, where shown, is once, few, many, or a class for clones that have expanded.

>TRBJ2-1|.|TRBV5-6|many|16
CASSLGRPFPYNEQFF
TGTGCCAGCAGCTTGGGGAGGCCATTCCCCTACAATGAGCAGTTCTTC
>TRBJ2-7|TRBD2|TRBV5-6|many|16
CASSRSTSGIFYEQYF
TGTGCCAGCAGCCGATCGACTAGCGGGATTTTCTACGAGCAGTACTTC
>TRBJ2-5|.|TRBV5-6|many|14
CASSFGAGQETQYF
TGTGCCAGCAGCTTTGGGGCGGGACAGGAGACCCAGTACTTC
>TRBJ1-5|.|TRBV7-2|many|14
CASSRLAINQPQHF
TGTGCCAGCAGCCGACTCGCTATTAATCAGCCCCAGCATTTT
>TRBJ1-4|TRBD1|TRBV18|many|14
CASSLRDRAEKLFF
TGTGCCAGCTCCCTTAGGGACAGGGCTGAAAAACTGTTTTTT
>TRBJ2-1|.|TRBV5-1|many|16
CASSLDTGSSYNEQFF
TGCGCCAGCAGCTTGGACACAGGGAGCTCCTACAATGAGCAGTTCTTC
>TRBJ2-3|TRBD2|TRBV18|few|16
CASSPVSGRITDTQYF
TGTGCCAGCTCACCGGTTAGCGGGAGGATCACAGATACGCAGTATTTT
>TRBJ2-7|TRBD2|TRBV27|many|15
CASSLSGGDSYEQYF
TGTGCCAGCAGTTTAAGCGGGGGGGACTCCTACGAGCAGTACTTC
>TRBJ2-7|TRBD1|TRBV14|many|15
CASRPYRGPPYEQYF
TGTGCCAGCAGACCGTACAGGGGCCCTCCCTACGAGCAGTACTTC
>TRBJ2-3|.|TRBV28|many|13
CASSFGYTDTQYF
TGTGCCAGCAGTTTCGGCTACACAGATACGCAGTATTTT
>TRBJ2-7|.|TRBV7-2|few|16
CASSQTGGADSYEQYF
TGTGCCAGCAGCCAAACCGGCGGAGCGGACTCCTACGAGCAGTACTTC
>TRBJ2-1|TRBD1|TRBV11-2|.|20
CASSDRTGGRAGVPYNEQFF
TGTGCCAGCAGCGACCGGACAGGGGGTAGAGCGGGAGTACCCTACAATGAGCAGTTCTTC
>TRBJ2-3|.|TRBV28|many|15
CASSRDPRRTDTQYF
TGTGCCAGCAGTCGAGACCCCCGGAGGACTGACACGCAGTATTTT
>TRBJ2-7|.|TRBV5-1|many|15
CASSLDRTQTYEQYF
TGCGCCAGCAGCCTAGACAGGACCCAAACCTACGAGCAGTACTTC
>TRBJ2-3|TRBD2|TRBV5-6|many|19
CASTPAFLLGGSAPDTQYF
TGTGCCAGCACCCCAGCTTTCCTCCTTGGCGGGAGTGCTCCAGATACGCAGTATTTT
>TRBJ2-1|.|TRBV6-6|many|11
CASRRLGEQFF
TGTGCCAGCAGACGGCTAGGTGAGCAGTTCTTC
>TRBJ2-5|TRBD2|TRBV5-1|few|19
CASSFQLAGGNVVRETQYF
TGCGCCAGCAGCTTTCAACTAGCGGGAGGGAATGTCGTTCGAGAGACCCAGTACTTC
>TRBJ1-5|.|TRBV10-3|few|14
CAISESVMGQPQHF
TGTGCCATCAGTGAGTCGGTAATGGGTCAGCCCCAGCATTTT
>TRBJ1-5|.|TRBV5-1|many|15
CASSWGLGRNQPQHF
TGCGCCAGCAGCTGGGGATTGGGTCGCAATCAGCCCCAGCATTTT
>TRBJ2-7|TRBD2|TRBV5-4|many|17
CASSSMTSGRTTYEQYF
TGTGCCAGCAGCAGCATGACTAGCGGGAGAACCACCTACGAGCAGTACTTC
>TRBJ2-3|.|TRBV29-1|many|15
CSAWKTGISTDTQYF
TGCAGCGCTTGGAAAACAGGGATTAGCACAGATACGCAGTATTTT
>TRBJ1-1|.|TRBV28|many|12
CASSSWAFEAFF
TGTGCCAGCAGTTCTTGGGCCTTTGAAGCTTTCTTT
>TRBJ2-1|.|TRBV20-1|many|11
CSARVGLPQFF
TGCAGTGCTAGAGTTGGGCTTCCCCAGTTCTTC
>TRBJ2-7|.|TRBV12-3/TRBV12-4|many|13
CASSLRLGYEQYF
TGTGCCAGCAGCCTTCGGCTGGGATACGAGCAGTACTTC
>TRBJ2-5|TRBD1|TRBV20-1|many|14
CSAREQGAAKTQYF
TGCAGTGCTAGGGAACAGGGGGCGGCGAAGACCCAGTACTTC
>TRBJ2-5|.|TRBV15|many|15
CATSRPLGFEETQYF
TGTGCCACCAGCAGACCCCTCGGCTTTGAGGAGACCCAGTACTTC
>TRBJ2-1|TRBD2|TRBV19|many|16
CASSIHRTSPGNEQFF
TGTGCCAGTAGTATACACAGGACTAGCCCAGGCAATGAGCAGTTCTTC